Shown below are 10 T cell receptor beta chains from a single sample sequenced in a study of patients and donors after allogeneic stem cell transplantation. One entry per CDR3 protein results from TCRdb running MiXCR on the RT-PCR reads. The sample carries 70,000 to 100,000 distinct CDR3 sequences, around 5% recorded once. Sequencing was performed on blood, either unsorted or a sorted T cell fraction (not recorded which). Source of these receptors: a human donor who was either an allogeneic HSCT recipient or a stem cell or donor lymphocyte infusion donor (not recorded which). It is not recorded whose cells these are; they may come from a transplant donor.

The V call is TRBV11-2, the J call TRBJ2-1; 13 bases are a match to TRBD2. CDR3 length: 17 residues. CDR1 and CDR2 from the germline V gene are SGHAT and FQNNGV. The V gene end was trimmed by 5 bases and the J gene end by 7 bases; junction bases not matched to a gene: 11. The CDR3: CASSGTSGTSVVNEQFF. The CDR3 region has the DNA TGTGCCAGCAGCGGGACTAGCGGGACGTCCGTAGTGAATGAGCAGTTCTTC.

This clonotype showed up many times. For the CDR3, the DNA is TGTGCCAGCAGTGGGGCCTACGGGACTAGCGGGTACTCCTACAATGAGCAGTTCTTC. This translates into CASSGAYGTSGYSYNEQFF. This chain joins TRBV27 and TRBJ2-1, with 12 bases that match TRBD2. Germline V gene lookup returns CDR1 MNHEY and CDR2 SMNVEV (reference sequence). Trimming removed 5 bases from V and 0 bases from J; junction bases left unmatched: 11. The CDR3 runs to 19 residues.

J is TRBJ2-1 and V is TRBV28; the D gene could be TRBD1 or TRBD2 (8 bases each). Trimming pared 5 bases from V and 7 bases from J, leaving 21 bases between. There are 16 residues in the CDR3. The germline CDR1 and CDR2 sequences are MDHEN and SYDVKM. CDR3 region: CASSHSGGGGRNEQFF. CDR3 coding DNA: TGTGCCAGCAGTCACTCAGGGGGCGGGGGGCGAAATGAGCAGTTCTTC.

This clonotype has a count of ten or more. The chain carries TRBV28 and TRBJ1-5, with unresolved D. V gave up 6 bases and J gave up 2 bases, with 14 bases separating them. CDR3 length equals 15 residues. Germline V CDR1 and CDR2: MDHEN, SYDVKM. CDR3 in DNA: TGTGCCAGCAGCAAATCGGGGATTGGCAATCAGCCCCAGCATTTT. Translated, it gives CASSKSGIGNQPQHF.

In its sample, this clonotype was seen a few times. The chain employs TRBV7-9 and TRBJ2-2; 11 bases fit TRBD2. J lost 1 base, V lost 6 bases, and 4 bases had no gene match. This CDR3 region has 16 residues. Per the germline V gene, CDR1 is SEHNR and CDR2 is FQNEAQ (reference sequence). The CDR3, as DNA: TGTGCCAGCAGTCCTACTAGCGGGGGGAACACCGGGGAGCTGTTTTTT. Translated, it gives CASSPTSGGNTGELFF.

This clonotype was seen a handful of times. The CDR3 is CAISREGLQPQHF. The CDR3 DNA sequence: TGTGCCATCAGTCGGGAGGGTCTACAGCCCCAGCATTTT. The rearrangement links TRBV10-3 to TRBJ1-5; unclear D gene. CDR3 size: 13 residues. V was trimmed by 5 bases and J by 7 bases, leaving 12 bases between them. In germline, CDR1 is ENHRY, CDR2 SYGVKD.

There are many counts of this clonotype. This rearrangement joins TRBV20-1 to TRBJ2-5, with D unclear. CDR1 is DFQATT, CDR2 SNEGSKA, per germline (reference sequence). Trimming removed 0 bases from V and 1 base from J, with 6 bases in between. CDR3 size: 13 residues. The CDR3 spells CSARENFQETQYF. The CDR3 bases are TGCAGTGCTAGAGAGAACTTCCAAGAGACCCAGTACTTC.

Only a few counts were recorded for this clonotype. The rearrangement joins TRBV27 to TRBJ1-2, with D unclear. CDR3 length: 15 amino acids. The V gene lost 2 bases and the J gene lost 8 bases, with 18 bases spanning the gap. From germline, CDR1 is MNHEY and CDR2 SMNVEV (reference sequence). The CDR3 DNA sequence: TGTGCCAGCAGTTTAATGGCGGGTATAGTTGGAGGCTACACCTTC. It yields the protein CASSLMAGIVGGYTF.

This clonotype showed up many times. The gene calls are TRBV28 and TRBJ2-1, with TRBD2 identical over 8 bases. Germline-derived CDR1 and CDR2 are MDHEN and SYDVKM. The CDR3 extends over 17 amino acids. Unmatched junction bases numbered 9, after V lost 2 bases and J lost 3 bases. CDR3 sequence reads: CASSLDPSGSFYNEQFF. The CDR3 DNA follows: TGTGCCAGCAGTTTAGACCCCAGCGGGAGTTTCTACAATGAGCAGTTCTTC.

The chain is built from TRBV14 and TRBJ1-1; 10 bases match TRBD1. The ends lost 6 bases at V and 5 bases at J; junction bases unmatched: 9. This CDR3 region has 15 residues. The germline CDR1 and CDR2 sequences are SGHDN and FVKESK. CDR3 DNA: TGTGCCAGCAGTCACCGGGACAGGGGTTATACTGAAGCTTTCTTT. Encoded protein: CASSHRDRGYTEAFF.